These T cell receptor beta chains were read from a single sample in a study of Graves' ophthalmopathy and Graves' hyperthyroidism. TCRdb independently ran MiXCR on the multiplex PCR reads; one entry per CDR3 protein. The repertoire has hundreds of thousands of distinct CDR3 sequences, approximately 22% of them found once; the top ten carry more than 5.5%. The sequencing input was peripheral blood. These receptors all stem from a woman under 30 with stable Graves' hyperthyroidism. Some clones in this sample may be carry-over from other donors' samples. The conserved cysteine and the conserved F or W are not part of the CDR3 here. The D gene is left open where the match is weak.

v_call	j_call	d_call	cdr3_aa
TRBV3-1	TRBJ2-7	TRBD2	ASSHAGLAVSEQY
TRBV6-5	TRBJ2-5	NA	ASSYWGGQETQY
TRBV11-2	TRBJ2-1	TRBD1	ASSPRQGSSYNEQF
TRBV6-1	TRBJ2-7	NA	ASRETGLSYEQY
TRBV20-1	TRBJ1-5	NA	SARCPGEDQPQH
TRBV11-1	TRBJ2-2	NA	ASSQSALLGTGELF
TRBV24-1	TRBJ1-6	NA	ATSPGGNSPLH
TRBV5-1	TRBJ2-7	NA	ASSLRISYEQY
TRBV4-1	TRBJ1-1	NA	ASRRLGENTEAF
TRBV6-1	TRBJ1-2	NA	ASRPFVSGSYGYT
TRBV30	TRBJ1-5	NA	AWSSQNQPQH
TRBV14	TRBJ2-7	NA	ASSPLATSSYEQY
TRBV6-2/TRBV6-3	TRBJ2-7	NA	ATSPGDYEQY
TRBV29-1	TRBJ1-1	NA	SVEAENTEAF
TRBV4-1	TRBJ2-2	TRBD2	ASSQDPLAGASGELF
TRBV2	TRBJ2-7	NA	ASSGTSVDTYEQY
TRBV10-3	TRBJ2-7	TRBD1	AISDSDRVEQY
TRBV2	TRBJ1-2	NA	ATRLQSVSDGYT
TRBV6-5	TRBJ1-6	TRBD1	ASRTGTGGINSPLH
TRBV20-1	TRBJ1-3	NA	SAVRGASGNTIY
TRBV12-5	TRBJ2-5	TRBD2	ASGLGSGGSIETQY
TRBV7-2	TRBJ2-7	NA	ASSFTGIGEQY
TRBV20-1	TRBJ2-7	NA	SARVPGLPYEQY
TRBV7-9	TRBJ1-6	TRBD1	ASSTGQKLSPLH
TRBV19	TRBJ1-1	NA	ASSNGARGRNTEAF
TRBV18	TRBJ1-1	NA	ASSAIRQNTEAF
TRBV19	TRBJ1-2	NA	ASSMTLGHPRYGYT
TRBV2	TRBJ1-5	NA	ASTIARTLYSNQPQH
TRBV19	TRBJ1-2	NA	ATTRGSGYGYT
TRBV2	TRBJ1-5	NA	ASSEPSQPQH
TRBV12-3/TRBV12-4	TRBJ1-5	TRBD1	ASSSGQGGNQPQH
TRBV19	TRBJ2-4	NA	ASSIGQEGNIQY